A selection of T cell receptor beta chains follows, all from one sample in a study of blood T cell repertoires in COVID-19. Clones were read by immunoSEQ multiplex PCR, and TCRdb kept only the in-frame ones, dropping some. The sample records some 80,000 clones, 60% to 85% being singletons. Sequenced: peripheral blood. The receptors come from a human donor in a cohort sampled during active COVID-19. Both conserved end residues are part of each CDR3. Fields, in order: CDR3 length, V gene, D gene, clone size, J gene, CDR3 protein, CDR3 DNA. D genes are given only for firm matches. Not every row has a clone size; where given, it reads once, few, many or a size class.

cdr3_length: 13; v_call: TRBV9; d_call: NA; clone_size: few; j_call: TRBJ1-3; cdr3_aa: CASSRANGNTIYF; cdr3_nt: TGTGCCAGCAGCCGTGCGAACGGAAACACCATATATTTT
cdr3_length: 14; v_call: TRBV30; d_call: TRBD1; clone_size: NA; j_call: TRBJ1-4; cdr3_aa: CAWNPDRGKEKLFF; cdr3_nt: TGTGCCTGGAATCCGGACAGGGGAAAAGAAAAACTGTTTTTT
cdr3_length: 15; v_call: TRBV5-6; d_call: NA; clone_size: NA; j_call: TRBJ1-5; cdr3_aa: CASSLWGRDEQPQHF; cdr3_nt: TGTGCCAGCAGCTTATGGGGGCGCGATGAGCAGCCCCAGCATTTT
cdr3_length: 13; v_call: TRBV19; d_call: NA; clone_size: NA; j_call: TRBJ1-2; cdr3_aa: CASSIAGTDGYTF; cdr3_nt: TGTGCCAGTAGTATTGCAGGTACGGATGGCTACACCTTC
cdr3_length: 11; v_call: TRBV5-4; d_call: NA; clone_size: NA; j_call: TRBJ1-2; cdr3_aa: CASSSGYGYTF; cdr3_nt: TGTGCCAGCAGCTCGGGATATGGCTACACCTTC
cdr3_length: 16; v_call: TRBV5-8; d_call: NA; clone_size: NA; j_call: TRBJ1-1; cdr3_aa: CASSLLGGHSNTEAFF; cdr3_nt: TGTGCCAGCAGCTTGCTTGGGGGACACTCGAACACTGAAGCTTTCTTT
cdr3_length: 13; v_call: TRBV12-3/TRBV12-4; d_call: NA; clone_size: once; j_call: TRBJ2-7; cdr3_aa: CASSPGHNYEQYF; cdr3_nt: TGTGCCAGCAGCCCGGGACATAACTACGAGCAGTACTTC
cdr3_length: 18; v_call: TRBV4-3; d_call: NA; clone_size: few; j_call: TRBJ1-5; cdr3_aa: CASSQDWGTLASNQPQHF; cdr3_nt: TGCGCCAGCAGCCAAGATTGGGGGACATTGGCGAGCAATCAGCCCCAGCATTTT
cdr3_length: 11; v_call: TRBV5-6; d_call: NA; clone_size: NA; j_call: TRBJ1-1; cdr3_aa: CASSRSTEAFF; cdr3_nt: TGTGCCAGCAGCCGCAGCACTGAAGCTTTCTTT
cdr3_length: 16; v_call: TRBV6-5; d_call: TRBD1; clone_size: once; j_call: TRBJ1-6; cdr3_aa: CASSYGQGEDNSPLHF; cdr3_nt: TGTGCCAGCAGTTATGGACAGGGGGAAGATAATTCACCCCTCCACTTT
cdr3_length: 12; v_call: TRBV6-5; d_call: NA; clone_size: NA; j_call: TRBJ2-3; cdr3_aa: CASSGEADTQYF; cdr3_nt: TGTGCCAGCAGCGGAGAGGCAGATACGCAGTATTTT
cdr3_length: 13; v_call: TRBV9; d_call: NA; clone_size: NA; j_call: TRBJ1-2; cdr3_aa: CASSSDTNYGYTF; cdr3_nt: TGTGCCAGCAGCAGCGATACTAACTATGGCTACACCTTC
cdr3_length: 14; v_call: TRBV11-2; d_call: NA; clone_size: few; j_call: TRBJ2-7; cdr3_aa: CASSSSRASGEQYF; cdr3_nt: TGTGCCAGCAGCAGCTCCAGGGCGTCTGGCGAGCAGTACTTC
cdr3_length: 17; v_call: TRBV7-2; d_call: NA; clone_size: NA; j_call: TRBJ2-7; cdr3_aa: CASSLKPPGPTGYEQYF; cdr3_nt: TGTGCCAGCAGCTTAAAACCCCCCGGCCCTACGGGTTACGAGCAGTACTTC
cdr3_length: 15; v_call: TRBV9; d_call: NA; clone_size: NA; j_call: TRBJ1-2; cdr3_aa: CASSVGAGNNYGYTF; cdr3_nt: TGTGCCAGCAGCGTAGGGGCAGGGAATAACTATGGCTACACCTTC
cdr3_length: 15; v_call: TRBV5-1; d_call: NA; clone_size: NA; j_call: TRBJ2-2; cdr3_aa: CASSFGGAVTGELFF; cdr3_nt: TGCGCCAGCAGCTTTGGGGGCGCGGTTACCGGGGAGCTGTTTTTT
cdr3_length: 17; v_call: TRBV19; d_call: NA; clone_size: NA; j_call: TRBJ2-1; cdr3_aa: CASRMLSGHTTYNEQFF; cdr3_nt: TGTGCCAGTAGGATGCTGTCGGGACATACCACCTACAATGAGCAGTTCTTC
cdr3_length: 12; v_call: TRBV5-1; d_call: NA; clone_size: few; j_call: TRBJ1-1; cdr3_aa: CASRQANTEAFF; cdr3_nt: TGCGCCAGCAGACAGGCTAACACTGAAGCTTTCTTT
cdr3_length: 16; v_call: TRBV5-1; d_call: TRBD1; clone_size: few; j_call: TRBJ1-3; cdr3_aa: CASSLAGGGYGNTIYF; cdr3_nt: TGCGCCAGCAGCTTGGCCGGAGGGGGCTACGGAAACACCATATATTTT
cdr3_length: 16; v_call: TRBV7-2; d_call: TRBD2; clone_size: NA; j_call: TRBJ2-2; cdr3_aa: CASSVSGGPNTGELFF; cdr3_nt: TGTGCCAGCAGCGTGAGCGGGGGGCCTAACACCGGGGAGCTGTTTTTT
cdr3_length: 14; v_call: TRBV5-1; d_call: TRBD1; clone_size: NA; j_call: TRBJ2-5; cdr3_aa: CASSPGQGKETQYF; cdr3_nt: TGCGCCAGCAGCCCGGGACAGGGAAAAGAGACCCAGTACTTC
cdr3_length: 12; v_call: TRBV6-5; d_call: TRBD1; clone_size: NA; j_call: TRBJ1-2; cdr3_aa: CASSWTGNGYTF; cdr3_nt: TGTGCCAGCAGTTGGACAGGGAATGGCTACACCTTC
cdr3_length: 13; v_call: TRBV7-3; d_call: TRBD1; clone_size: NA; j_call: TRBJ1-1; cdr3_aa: CASSPSGGTEAFF; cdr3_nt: TGTGCCAGCAGCCCCTCAGGGGGGACTGAAGCTTTCTTT
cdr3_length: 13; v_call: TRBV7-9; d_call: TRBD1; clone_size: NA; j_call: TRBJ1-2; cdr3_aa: CASSLDRTGSYTF; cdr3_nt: TGTGCCAGCAGCTTAGATAGGACAGGGAGCTACACCTTC
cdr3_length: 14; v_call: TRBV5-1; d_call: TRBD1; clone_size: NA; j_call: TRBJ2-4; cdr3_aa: CASSLTGARDIQYF; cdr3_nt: TGCGCCAGCAGCTTGACAGGGGCTAGGGACATTCAGTACTTC
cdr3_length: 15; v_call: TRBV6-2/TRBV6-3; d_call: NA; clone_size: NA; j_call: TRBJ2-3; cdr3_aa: CASSSRDGGSNTQYF; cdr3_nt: TGTGCCAGCAGCAGCCGGGACGGGGGTAGTAATACGCAGTATTTT